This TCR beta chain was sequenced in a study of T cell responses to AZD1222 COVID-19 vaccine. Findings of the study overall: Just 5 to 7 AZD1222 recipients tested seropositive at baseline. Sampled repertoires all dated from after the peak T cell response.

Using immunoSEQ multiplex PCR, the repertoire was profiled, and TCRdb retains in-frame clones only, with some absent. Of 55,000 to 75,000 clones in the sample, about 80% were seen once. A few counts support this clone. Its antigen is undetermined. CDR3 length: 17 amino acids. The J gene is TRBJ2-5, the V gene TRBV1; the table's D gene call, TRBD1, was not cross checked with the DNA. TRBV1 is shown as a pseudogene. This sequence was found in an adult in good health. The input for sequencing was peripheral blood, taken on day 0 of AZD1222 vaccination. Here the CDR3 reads CTSSQDQAGQLQETQYF. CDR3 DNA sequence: TGCACCAGCAGCCAAGATCAGGCGGGACAGCTTCAAGAGACCCAGTACTTC.